These 31 T cell receptor beta chains originate from one sample sequenced in a study of beta chain features in type 1 diabetes. Reverse transcription of all isolated RNA meant that expressed TCRB transcripts were sequenced. The data were produced by immunoSEQ multiplex PCR, yet TCRdb's version contains in-frame clones alone and is incomplete. Of about 150,000 clones in the sample, about 9.4% were seen once. Material for sequencing was naive CD4+ T cells from blood. Receptor source: a man aged 18-30 years in good health.

The chain links TRBV6-6 to TRBJ2-1; 9 nucleotides line up with TRBD2. This CDR3 spans 14 amino acids. CDR1 and CDR2 (germline): MNHNY, SVGAGI (reference sequence). The J segment lost 9 bases and the V segment lost 6 bases, leaving 9 bases of the junction unmatched. In DNA form, the CDR3 reads TGTGCCAGCAGCCGTGCTAGCGGGGACAGTGAGCAGTTCTTC. Protein product: CASSRASGDSEQFF.

There are a few counts of this clone. J is TRBJ2-5 and V is TRBV7-7, with 12 nucleotides matching TRBD2. Germline V lookup: CDR1 SSHAT, CDR2 FNYEAQ (reference sequence). The J segment lost 5 bases and the V segment lost 1 base, leaving 5 bases of the junction unmatched. The CDR3 sequence is 16 residues long. Here the CDR3 reads CASSLGASGGVETQYF. CDR3 bases: TGTGCCAGCAGCTTAGGCGCTAGCGGGGGGGTCGAGACCCAGTACTTC. Full variable domain (missing parts from reference TRBV7-7 and TRBJ2-5): GAGVSQSPRYKVTKRGQDVTLRCDPISSHATLYWYQQALGQGPEFLTYFNYEAQPDKSGLPSDRFSAERPEGSISTLTIQRTEQRDSAMYRCASSLGASGGVETQYFGPGTRLLVL.

The chain has TRBV18 and TRBJ2-7; 14 bases agree with TRBD2. Germline trimming cut 3 bases from V and 0 bases from J; bases unmatched to any gene: 4. The V gene's germline CDR1 is KGHSH and CDR2 LQKENI. The CDR3 runs to 17 residues. CDR3 residues: CASSPGTSGGPSYEQYF. The CDR3 coding sequence is TGTGCCAGCTCACCGGGGACTAGCGGGGGACCCTCCTACGAGCAGTACTTC.

This clone has more than one count but fewer than ten. CDR3 DNA sequence: TGTGCCATCAGTCTCCAGGGTAGTGGCGGGGAGCTGTTTTTT. Residues: CAISLQGSGGELFF. The chain couples TRBV10-3 to TRBJ2-2; maybe TRBD1 (5 bases). Germline-derived CDR1 and CDR2 are ENHRY and SYGVKD. V dropped 5 bases and J dropped 7 bases, with 14 bases sitting between them. The CDR3 is 14 amino acids.

The genes are TRBV6-6 and TRBJ1-2, with D tentatively TRBD1 (5 bases). This CDR3 has 12 residues. Trimming removed 6 bases from V and 5 bases from J, with 10 bases in between. Germline values: CDR1 MNHNY, CDR2 SVGAGI (reference sequence). CDR3 amino acids: CASRPTAYGYTF. The CDR3 DNA reads as TGTGCCAGCAGGCCGACAGCATATGGCTACACCTTC.

The gene calls are TRBV6-6 and TRBJ2-4; TRBD1 matches 9 bases. Germline V gene lookup returns CDR1 MNHNY and CDR2 SVGAGI (reference sequence). The CDR3 is 15 amino acids. V shed 0 bases and J 6 bases; nucleotides not matched to a gene: 3. This CDR3 is CASSYSGQGLNIQYF. CDR3 bases: TGTGCCAGCAGTTACTCGGGACAGGGCTTAAACATTCAGTACTTC.

This chain uses TRBV7-8 with TRBJ1-5; D is unresolved. Trimming removed 5 bases from V and 3 bases from J, with 11 bases in between. This CDR3 comprises 14 residues. The germline gives CDR1 SGHVS, CDR2 FQNEAQ. The CDR3 bases are TGTGCCAGCAGCCCAAGCTTATCCAATCAGCCCCAGCATTTT. It translates to CASSPSLSNQPQHF.

This clone was observed a handful of times. The rearrangement links TRBV7-9 to TRBJ2-1; TRBD1 is a possible D gene (5 bases). Germline loops: CDR1 SEHNR, CDR2 FQNEAQ (reference sequence). Trimming left V 2 bases short and J 6 bases short, with 11 bases between. The CDR3 is 14 amino acids. In nucleotides, the CDR3 is TGTGCCAGCAGCTTAAGGGGTAGCAGCAATGAGCAGTTCTTC. As protein: CASSLRGSSNEQFF.

This clone was found many times. CDR3 DNA sequence: TGTGCCAGCAGCCCAAGGTCGGGGACGAGGGGGTACGAGCAGTACTTC. Protein product: CASSPRSGTRGYEQYF. The chain uses TRBV7-9 and TRBJ2-7; possible D gene TRBD1, 6 bases. The length of the CDR3 is 16 residues. V was trimmed by 5 bases and J by 4 bases, leaving 21 bases between them. Germline values: CDR1 SEHNR, CDR2 FQNEAQ (reference sequence).

In this sample, this clone turned up a few times. This chain links TRBV4-3 with TRBJ2-7; 12 nucleotides agree with TRBD2. Trimming cost V 4 bases and J 6 bases; bases outside gene matches: 22. Germline CDR1 is LGHNA and CDR2 is YSLEER. The CDR3 runs to 20 residues. The CDR3 region is CASSPGHSPDRLLAGGEQYF. CDR3 coding DNA: TGCGCCAGCAGCCCTGGCCACTCCCCAGACCGCTTACTAGCGGGGGGCGAGCAGTACTTC.

This clone was observed a few times. The chain couples TRBV25-1 to TRBJ1-2; D gene ambiguous. The CDR3 is made up of 13 amino acids. CDR1 is MGHDK and CDR2 is SYGVNS in the germline V gene. Trimming cost V 8 bases and J 8 bases, with 18 bases left between them. The CDR3 nucleotides are TGTGCCAGCGCACCGACCGGGTGGAGCGGCTACACCTTC. It is translated as CASAPTGWSGYTF.

A single count supports this clone. The chain combines TRBV7-2 with TRBJ2-1, with D possibly TRBD2 on 5 matching bases. V lost 0 bases to trimming and J lost 8 bases, with 17 bases between them. CDR1 is SGHTA and CDR2 is FQGNSA in the germline V gene. The CDR3 runs 16 residues. The CDR3 reads CASSLAVLSLGDEQFF. The CDR3, as DNA: TGTGCCAGCAGCTTAGCGGTCCTTTCGTTGGGAGATGAGCAGTTCTTC.

The table lists this clone with a few counts. The chain carries TRBV18 and TRBJ2-5; TRBD2 matches at 10 bases. Trimming took 3 bases from V and 3 from J; bases not matched to a gene: 4. Per the germline V gene, CDR1 is KGHSH and CDR2 is LQKENI. The length of the CDR3 is 15 residues. The CDR3 nucleotides read TGTGCCAGCTCACCGAGGCTAGCGGGGGAAGAGACCCAGTACTTC. It is translated as CASSPRLAGEETQYF.

This clone was counted between two and nine times. The J gene is TRBJ1-2, the V gene TRBV7-6; TRBD1 matches 8 bases. The CDR3 loop spans 15 amino acids. The germline V gene has CDR1 SGHVS and CDR2 FNYEAQ. With V trimmed by 4 bases and J by 0 bases, 4 bases remained unmatched. Here the CDR3 DNA reads TGTGCCAGCAGCTCCCTGACAGGGGCTAACTATGGCTACACCTTC. This sequence encodes CASSSLTGANYGYTF. Based on the CDR3 plus reference TRBV7-6 and TRBJ1-2, the full variable domain is GAGVSQSPRYKVTKRGQDVALRCDPISGHVSLYWYRQALGQGPEFLTYFNYEAQQDKSGLPNDRFSAERPEGSISTLTIQRTEQRDSAMYRCASSSLTGANYGYTFGSGTRLTVV.

The sample holds a few counts of this clone. J is TRBJ2-7 and V is TRBV6-5; D not certain. This CDR3 has 15 amino acids. Trimming removed 2 bases at V and 0 bases at J, with 11 bases between. The germline CDR1 and CDR2 sequences are MNHEY and SVGAGI. In DNA, the CDR3 is TGTGCCAGCAGTTACCGCAGGTTTCCCTCCTACGAGCAGTACTTC. Encoded protein: CASSYRRFPSYEQYF.

This clone turned up a few times. The J gene is TRBJ2-2, the V gene TRBV19; 8 bases line up with TRBD1. The J segment lost 1 base and the V segment lost 6 bases, leaving 4 bases of the junction unmatched. This CDR3 comprises 15 residues. Germline V lookup: CDR1 LNHDA, CDR2 SQIVND (reference sequence). The CDR3 sequence: CASRGQGLNTGELFF. The CDR3 DNA reads as TGTGCCAGTAGAGGACAGGGTTTGAACACCGGGGAGCTGTTTTTT.

This clone has a handful of counts. CDR3 nucleotide sequence: TGTGCCAGCAGCTTAGGGGTAGCGGGGGTCGAGCAGTACTTC. Protein sequence: CASSLGVAGVEQYF. This sequence joins TRBV7-9 and TRBJ2-7, with 9 bases aligning to TRBD2. V trimming: 1 base; J trimming: 6 bases; junction bases outside the gene matches: 4. The CDR3 length is 14 residues. The germline gives CDR1 SEHNR, CDR2 FQNEAQ (reference sequence).

This clone was recorded a few times. V is TRBV5-1 and J is TRBJ1-5; D is possibly TRBD1 (5 bases). The CDR3 loop spans 17 amino acids. Between the trimmed V and J ends, which lost 4 bases and 0 bases, there was a span of 17 bases. CDR1 is SGHRS, CDR2 YFSETQ, per germline. The CDR3 is CASSPYGSQDSNQPQHF. Here the CDR3 DNA reads TGCGCCAGCAGCCCTTACGGCTCACAGGATAGCAATCAGCCCCAGCATTTT.

The gene calls are TRBV21-1 and TRBJ2-1; the table assigns TRBD2, which was not confirmed against the DNA. TRBV21-1 counts as a pseudogene. The CDR3 consists of 15 residues. The CDR3 spells CASSKEGGEYDEQFF. The CDR3, as DNA: TGTGCCAGCAGCAAAGAGGGAGGGGAGTACGATGAGCAGTTCTTC.

The J gene is TRBJ1-1, the V gene TRBV19; possible D gene TRBD1, 6 bases. The CDR3 covers 13 residues. CDR1 is LNHDA, CDR2 SQIVND, per germline (reference sequence). V was cut by 10 bases and J by 9 bases, with 21 bases left in between. In DNA form, the CDR3 reads TGTGCCACCTCAAGGCAGGACAGTGTTCAAGCTTTCTTT. This sequence encodes CATSRQDSVQAFF.

This clone has just a few counts. The chain couples TRBV2 to TRBJ2-2, with TRBD2 matching 13 bases. There are 16 residues in the CDR3. Germline trimming cut 4 bases from V and 4 bases from J; bases unmatched to any gene: 3. CDR1 is SNHLY and CDR2 is FYNNEI in the germline V gene. The CDR3 region is CASSGTSGGFTGELFF. The DNA for the CDR3 is TGTGCCAGCAGTGGGACTAGCGGGGGATTCACCGGGGAGCTGTTTTTT.

This clone was recorded a few times. This rearrangement joins TRBV5-1 to TRBJ1-1, with a tentative D call TRBD1 (6 bases). Trimming took 0 bases from V and 4 from J, leaving 16 bases between them. The CDR3 has 16 residues. Germline V gives CDR1 SGHRS, CDR2 YFSETQ. The CDR3 coding sequence is TGCGCCAGCAGCTTGGGGTGGGGGGGCGCGGGCACTGAAGCTTTCTTT. Amino acids: CASSLGWGGAGTEAFF. Based on the CDR3 plus reference TRBV5-1 and TRBJ1-1, the full variable domain is KAGVTQTPRYLIKTRGQQVTLSCSPISGHRSVSWYQQTPGQGLQFLFEYFSETQRNKGNFPGRFSGRQFSNSRSEMNVSTLELGDSALYLCASSLGWGGAGTEAFFGQGTRLTVV.

The V and J genes are TRBV5-1 and TRBJ2-7, with TRBD1 matching over 11 bases. After removal of 4 bases from V and 1 base from J, the junction contained 10 bases not matched to a gene. The CDR3 is 17 residues long. Germline CDR1 and CDR2: SGHRS and YFSETQ. The CDR3 protein is CASSRSTRDRGSYEQYF. The CDR3 nucleotides are TGCGCCAGCAGCCGATCTACCCGGGACAGGGGGTCCTACGAGCAGTACTTC.

This clone was detected a few times. This chain links TRBV2 with TRBJ2-7; 10 bases align to TRBD2. CDR3 size: 15 residues. The V segment lost 5 bases and the J segment 5 bases; nucleotides outside the gene matches: 9. The germline V gene has CDR1 SNHLY and CDR2 FYNNEI. The CDR3 region has the DNA TGTGCCAGCAGTTTGACTAGCGGGTTCCCCAACGAGCAGTACTTC. It specifies CASSLTSGFPNEQYF.

This chain joins TRBV2 and TRBJ2-2; D is unclear. Germline assignment: CDR1 SNHLY and CDR2 FYNNEI. Between the trimmed V and J ends, which lost 9 bases and 2 bases, there was a span of 10 bases. There are 13 residues in the CDR3. CDR3 sequence: CASNNGNTGELFF. In DNA, the CDR3 is TGTGCCAGTAACAATGGTAACACCGGGGAGCTGTTTTTT.

The chain uses TRBV9 and TRBJ2-3, with 11 bases fitting TRBD2. The germline V gene has CDR1 SGDLS and CDR2 YYNGEE. CDR3 length: 14 amino acids. V dropped 8 bases and J dropped 2; count of bases not matched to a gene: 4. The CDR3 bases are TGTGCCAGTGGGACTAGCGGAGACACAGATACGCAGTATTTT. As protein: CASGTSGDTDTQYF.

This clone was seen a handful of times. For the CDR3, the DNA is TGTGCCAGCAGCTCTAGCGGCAATGAGCAGTTCTTC. Translating gives CASSSSGNEQFF. The chain joins TRBV7-2 to TRBJ2-1; TRBD2 matches 7 bases. V shed 4 bases, J shed 6 bases, and the junction held 0 bases outside the gene matches. Germline V CDR1 and CDR2: SGHTA, FQGNSA. The CDR3 has 12 amino acids.

The chain uses TRBV6-6 and TRBJ2-1; D might be TRBD2 (6 bases). The V end was cut by 0 bases, the J end by 5 bases, with 11 bases between. The CDR3 has 15 amino acids. The germline V gene has CDR1 MNHNY and CDR2 SVGAGI (reference sequence). In nucleotides, the CDR3 is TGTGCCAGCAGTTACTCCGGTCTAGCGAACAATGAGCAGTTCTTC. Its translation is CASSYSGLANNEQFF.

This clone was picked up many times. The chain links TRBV4-2 to TRBJ2-3, with D maybe TRBD1 (5 bases). The CDR3 loop spans 13 amino acids. Trimming left V 6 bases short and J 4 bases short, with 11 bases between. Germline CDR1 is LGHNA and CDR2 is YNFKEQ. This chain's CDR3 is CASSAGLADTQYF. Here the CDR3 DNA reads TGTGCCAGCAGTGCAGGGCTGGCAGATACGCAGTATTTT.

The rearrangement links TRBV19 to TRBJ1-5, with TRBD1 matching 7 bases. The CDR3 has 15 amino acids. V lost 4 bases and J lost 3; bases outside the gene matches: 6. Germline values: CDR1 LNHDA, CDR2 SQIVND (reference sequence). The CDR3 spells CASSTRGQFNQPQHF. In DNA, the CDR3 is TGTGCCAGTAGTACCCGGGGACAGTTCAATCAGCCCCAGCATTTT.

This clone was seen repeatedly, ten times or more. This chain links TRBV29-1 with TRBJ1-5; D might be TRBD1 (6 bases). The CDR3 consists of 12 residues. Germline assignment: CDR1 SQVTM and CDR2 ANQGSEA. The V gene lost 6 bases and the J gene lost 7 bases, with 13 bases spanning the gap. CDR3 coding DNA: TGCAGCGTCGGGGGGGGCGACCAGCCCCAGCATTTT. Protein product: CSVGGGDQPQHF.